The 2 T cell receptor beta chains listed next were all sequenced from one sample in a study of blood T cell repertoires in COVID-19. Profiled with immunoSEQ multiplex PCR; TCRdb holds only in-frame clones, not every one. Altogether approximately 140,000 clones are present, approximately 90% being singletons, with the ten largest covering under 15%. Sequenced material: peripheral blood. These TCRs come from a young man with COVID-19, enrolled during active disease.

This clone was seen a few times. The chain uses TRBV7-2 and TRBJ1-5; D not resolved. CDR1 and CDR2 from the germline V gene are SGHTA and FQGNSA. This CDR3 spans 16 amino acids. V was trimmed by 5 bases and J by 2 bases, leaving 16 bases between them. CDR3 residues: CASSPRRGYGNQPQHF. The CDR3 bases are TGTGCCAGCAGCCCGCGTCGGGGATACGGCAATCAGCCCCAGCATTTT.

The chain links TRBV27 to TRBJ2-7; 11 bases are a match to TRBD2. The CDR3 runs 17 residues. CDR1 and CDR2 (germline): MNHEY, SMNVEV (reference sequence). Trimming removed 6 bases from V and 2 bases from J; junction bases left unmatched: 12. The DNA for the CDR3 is TGTGCCAGCAGCCGGAGCTTCGGGACTAGCGGAACCTACGAGCAGTACTTC. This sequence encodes CASSRSFGTSGTYEQYF.